This TCR beta chain is drawn from a study of shared clonotypes between healthy human individuals. The CDR3 consists of 13 residues. J was trimmed by 3 bases and V by 5 bases; bases with no gene match: 1. Germline V gene sequence: CDR1 SGHRS, CDR2 YFSETQ. In regard to this clone: This CDR3 is also generated by other DNA sequences in the sample.

Profiled with immunoSEQ multiplex PCR; TCRdb holds only in-frame clones, not every one. The sample gives about 1.1 million clones, around three quarters of which show up once; 0.89% is in the top ten. The specimen was memory CD4+ T cells from PBMCs. The subset: CD45RA-negative fraction. The rearrangement links TRBV5-1 to TRBJ1-4; 7 bases map to TRBD1. The TCR originated in a man younger than 30 in good health. Some clones in this sample may be carry-over from other donors' samples. CDR3 nucleotides: TGCGCCAGCAGGACAGGGTCTAATGAAAAACTGTTTTTT. It translates to CASRTGSNEKLFF.